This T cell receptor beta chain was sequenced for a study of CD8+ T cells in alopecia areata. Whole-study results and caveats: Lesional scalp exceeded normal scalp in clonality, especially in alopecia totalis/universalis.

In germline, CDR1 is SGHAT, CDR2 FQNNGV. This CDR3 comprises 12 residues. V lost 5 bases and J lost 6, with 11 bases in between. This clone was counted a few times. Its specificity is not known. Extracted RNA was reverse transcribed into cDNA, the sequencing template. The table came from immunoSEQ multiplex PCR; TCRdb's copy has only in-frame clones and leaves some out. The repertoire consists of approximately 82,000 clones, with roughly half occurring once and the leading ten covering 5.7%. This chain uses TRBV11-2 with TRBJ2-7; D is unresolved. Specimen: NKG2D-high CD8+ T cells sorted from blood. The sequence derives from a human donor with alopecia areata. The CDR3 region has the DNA TGTGCCAGCAGCGCCGTATTCGGCGAGCAGTACTTC. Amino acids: CASSAVFGEQYF. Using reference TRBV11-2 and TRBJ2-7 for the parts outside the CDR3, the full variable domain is EAGVAQSPRYKIIEKRQSVAFWCNPISGHATLYWYQQILGQGPKLLIQFQNNGVVDDSQLPKDRFSAERLKGVDSTLKIQPAKLEDSAVYLCASSAVFGEQYFGPGTRLTVT.